These T cell receptor beta chains were read from a single sample in a study of graft-versus-host responses after intestinal transplantation. TCRdb's table, derived via immunoSEQ multiplex PCR, lists solely in-frame clones and lacks some. This table has about 22,000 clones, roughly two fifths appearing once. The sample consisted of alloreactive CD8+ T cells from a mixed lymphocyte reaction culture, taken before intestinal transplant. Every receptor here comes from a human patient who received an intestinal transplant. Both conserved end residues are part of each CDR3. The D gene is left open where the match is weak. Clone size appears in some rows only: once, few, many, or a class for an expanded clone.

J gene,D gene,V gene,clone size,CDR3 DNA,CDR3 protein
TRBJ2-5,-,TRBV29-1,few,TGCAGCGTCGCCGAGGGAGTTCAACAGACCCAGTACTTC,CSVAEGVQQTQYF
TRBJ2-1,TRBD1,TRBV5-4,-,TGTGCCAGCAGCTTGGACAGGGGTGAATACAATGAGCAGTTCTTC,CASSLDRGEYNEQFF
TRBJ2-7,-,TRBV28,-,TGTGCCAGCAGTGGGCCCGTGGGCGAGCAGTACTTC,CASSGPVGEQYF
TRBJ2-2,-,TRBV29-1,few,TGCAGCGCTTGTAGAACGAACACCGGGGAGCTGTTTTTT,CSACRTNTGELFF
TRBJ1-1,-,TRBV4-1,-,TGCGCCAGCAGCCCTGAGAGCCGAGTTGAAGCTTTCTTT,CASSPESRVEAFF
TRBJ2-7,-,TRBV11-2,-,TGTGCCAGCAGCTTAGTTTCGGGTGAGGGTTACGAGCAGTACTTC,CASSLVSGEGYEQYF
TRBJ2-1,-,TRBV25-1,once,TGTGCCAGCGGCCAACCAACTAGCATCAATGAGCAGTTCTTC,CASGQPTSINEQFF
TRBJ2-1,-,TRBV6-5,once,TGTGCCAGCAGTTTATTGAATTCGGGGAATGAGCAGTTCTTC,CASSLLNSGNEQFF
TRBJ2-1,TRBD2,TRBV6-1,-,TGTGCCAGCAGTGAACCTTTAGCGGGAGTTGGCGATGAGCAGTTCTTC,CASSEPLAGVGDEQFF
TRBJ1-5,-,TRBV29-1,few,TGCAGCGTTTCTTCGGGTGGAAGTCAGCCCCAGCATTTT,CSVSSGGSQPQHF
TRBJ2-7,TRBD1,TRBV28,once,TGTGCCAAACGGGACAGGGAACGAGGCTCCTACGAGCAGTACTTC,CAKRDRERGSYEQYF
TRBJ1-2,TRBD1,TRBV11-1,medium-sized,TGTGCCAGCGGCACAGGGGGCTATGGCTACACCTTC,CASGTGGYGYTF
TRBJ2-5,-,TRBV7-3,-,TGTGCCAGCAGCTCGTTCCCCCAAGAGACCCAGTACTTC,CASSSFPQETQYF
TRBJ1-2,-,TRBV6-5,-,TGTGCCAGCAGTACGGACAGCTATGGCTACACCTTC,CASSTDSYGYTF
TRBJ1-1,-,TRBV6-1,-,TGTGCCAGCAGGACTTCGGGCGCGGCTGAAGCTTTCTTT,CASRTSGAAEAFF
TRBJ2-7,-,TRBV7-9,few,TGTGCCAGCAGCCCCCGAGGCGGCGGTCCCTACGAGCAGTACTTC,CASSPRGGGPYEQYF
TRBJ1-2,-,TRBV11-2,few,TGTGCCAGCAGCTTAGGTCCCCGGCAGGGCCACTATGGCTACACCTTC,CASSLGPRQGHYGYTF
TRBJ2-1,TRBD1,TRBV9,-,TGTGCCAGCAGCGTAGATCCCGGGACAGGGACTGGCAATGAGCAGTTCTTC,CASSVDPGTGTGNEQFF
TRBJ1-5,-,TRBV19,-,TGTGCCAGTAGTATTCTGGCTGGTCAGCCCCAGCATTTT,CASSILAGQPQHF
TRBJ2-1,-,TRBV6-5,-,TGTGCCAGCAGTCACGGGTTTAACAATGAGCAGTTCTTC,CASSHGFNNEQFF
TRBJ2-7,-,TRBV15,-,TGTGCCACCAGCAGAGATCCGACAGCAAAATACGAGCAGTACTTC,CATSRDPTAKYEQYF
TRBJ2-5,-,TRBV2,few,TGTGCCAGCGGTGCCAGCCCCCAAGAGACCCAGTACTTC,CASGASPQETQYF
TRBJ2-1,TRBD2,TRBV5-1,-,TGCGCCAGCAGCTTACAGGGACTAGCGCTCAATGAGCAGTTCTTC,CASSLQGLALNEQFF
TRBJ2-2,TRBD2,TRBV4-1,few,TGCGCCAGCAGCCAAGATCGAGCGGGAGGAGGGACCGGGGAGCTGTTTTTT,CASSQDRAGGGTGELFF
TRBJ1-2,-,TRBV30,few,TGTGCCTGGAGTGGGACAGTTGAAGGGCGGTACTATGGCTACACCTTC,CAWSGTVEGRYYGYTF
TRBJ2-7,TRBD1,TRBV7-9,-,TGTGCCAGCAGTCGATACGGGACAGGGATCTCCTACGAGCAGTACTTC,CASSRYGTGISYEQYF
TRBJ2-1,TRBD1,TRBV6-6,few,TGTGCCAGCAGACAGACAGGGTACAATGAGCAGTTCTTC,CASRQTGYNEQFF
TRBJ1-1,-,TRBV5-4,-,TGTGCCAGCAGCTTCTGGGGGGGGAACACTGAAGCTTTCTTT,CASSFWGGNTEAFF
TRBJ2-7,-,TRBV19,few,TGTGCCAGTAGTATTTCTGGGTACGAGCAGTACTTC,CASSISGYEQYF
TRBJ1-5,-,TRBV7-3,medium-sized,TGTGCCAGCACAATCGAGTGGGCCATTTGTATCATCAGCAATCAGCCCCAGCATTTT,CASTIEWAICIISNQPQHF
TRBJ2-6,-,TRBV19,medium-sized,TGTGCCACCAGGTGGGACGGATACTTCTCTGGGGCCAACGTCCTGACTTTC,CATRWDGYFSGANVLTF
TRBJ1-4,-,TRBV18,-,TGTGCCAGCTCACCACTCCCCTTATCAACTAATGAAAAACTGTTTTTT,CASSPLPLSTNEKLFF
TRBJ1-2,TRBD1,TRBV7-9,few,TGTGCCAGCAGCCGGTGGGAGGGCAGGGGGCGAAAAGGCTACACCTTC,CASSRWEGRGRKGYTF
TRBJ2-7,-,TRBV11-2,few,TGTGCCAGCAGCTTAAGACGGAACTCCTACGAGCAGTACTTC,CASSLRRNSYEQYF
TRBJ2-1,TRBD1,TRBV5-1,-,TGCGCCAGCAGCCTTGGGGGACAGGGTTTAAGCAATGAGCAGTTCTTC,CASSLGGQGLSNEQFF
TRBJ1-5,TRBD1,TRBV19,-,TGTGCCAGTAGTAGTCAGGGGGCTTTGAGCAATCAGCCCCAGCATTTT,CASSSQGALSNQPQHF
TRBJ2-7,TRBD1,TRBV10-3,medium-sized,TGTGCCATCAGTGACCCCTTGGGACAGGGGATGAACGAGCAGTACTTC,CAISDPLGQGMNEQYF
TRBJ2-3,TRBD2,TRBV4-2,-,TGTGCCAGCAGCCAAGACCCGAACCAAGCGGGATACACAGATACGCAGTATTTT,CASSQDPNQAGYTDTQYF
TRBJ1-3,-,TRBV18,-,TGTGCCAGCTCACAAGCTGTAGGATCCTCTGGAAACACCATATATTTT,CASSQAVGSSGNTIYF
TRBJ1-1,TRBD1,TRBV7-2,few,TGTGCCAGCAGCCTGGACAGGGCGAGGACTGAAGCTTTCTTT,CASSLDRARTEAFF
TRBJ2-7,TRBD1,TRBV28,medium-sized,TGTGCCAGCAGGCTGACAGGGGAGCAGTACTTC,CASRLTGEQYF
TRBJ2-2,-,TRBV6-5,few,TGTGCCAGCAGTTACTCGGTTAGCACCGGGGAGCTGTTTTTT,CASSYSVSTGELFF
TRBJ1-1,-,TRBV6-1,-,TGTGCCAGCAGGGAGATAATGAACACTGAAGCTTTCTTT,CASREIMNTEAFF
TRBJ1-5,-,TRBV2,-,TGTGCCAGCAAGGAGGACCTAGGGGGGCCCCAGCATTTT,CASKEDLGGPQHF
TRBJ2-7,-,TRBV18,-,TGTGCCAGCTCACCGGGCATTCCCTACGAGCAGTACTTC,CASSPGIPYEQYF
TRBJ2-3,TRBD2,TRBV28,-,TGTGCCAGCAGAACCCCGGAACTAGCGGGATGGTTAGGAACGCAGTATTTT,CASRTPELAGWLGTQYF
TRBJ2-7,-,TRBV9,-,TGTGCCAGCAGCGCAGAATTAAGCTCCTACGAGCAGTACTTC,CASSAELSSYEQYF
TRBJ2-3,TRBD2,TRBV5-1,-,TGCGCCAGCAGCTTCCGGGAGGAAGATACGCAGTATTTT,CASSFREEDTQYF
TRBJ2-6,-,TRBV28,few,TGTGCCATCCTCGTCGGGGCTGGGGCCAACGTCCTGACTTTC,CAILVGAGANVLTF
TRBJ1-2,-,TRBV29-1,-,TGCAGCGTTGAAGATGGGGTCACAGCCTATGGCTACACCTTC,CSVEDGVTAYGYTF
TRBJ2-7,-,TRBV6-5,medium-sized,TGTGCCAGCCGGTCGCTCGGGACAAATTCCTACGAGCAGTACTTC,CASRSLGTNSYEQYF
TRBJ2-4,-,TRBV19,medium-sized,TGTGCCAGTTCCCAGTCGGATCTAGCCAAAAACATTCAGTACTTC,CASSQSDLAKNIQYF
TRBJ1-5,-,TRBV6-1,medium-sized,TGTGCCAGCAGCCTTGACCTGGGAAATCAGCCCCAGCATTTT,CASSLDLGNQPQHF
TRBJ2-3,TRBD2,TRBV27,-,TGTGCCAGCAGTTGGGGACTACACACAGATACGCAGTATTTT,CASSWGLHTDTQYF
TRBJ2-2,-,TRBV27,-,TGTGCCAGCAGCCCTCCCTCGAACACCGGGGAGCTGTTTTTT,CASSPPSNTGELFF